A single sample gave rise to the 18 T cell receptor beta chains below, sequenced in a study of T cell repertoires in cytomegalovirus infection (dated by TCRdb to the late 2010s). TCRdb shows the sequencer as Illumina HiSeq 1500. TCRdb reran the public reads through fastp at Q25 and MiXCR, keeping productive beta chains. Rows are unified per CDR3 protein, each entry keeping the most common DNA and genes. The sample table records hundreds of thousands of distinct CDR3 sequences; around 6.4% of these occur just once. Jointly, the top ten make up 5.5% to 6.5% of the sample. What was sequenced was PBMCs. These receptors came from a human donor in good health (CMV status not recorded). Some clones in this sample may be carry-over from other donors' samples.

This clonotype was seen many times. The gene calls are TRBV6-5 and TRBJ1-6, with 12 bases fitting TRBD1. This CDR3 region has 19 residues. With 4 bases clipped from V and 0 bases from J, the junction kept 7 bases outside the gene matches. Germline V lookup: CDR1 MNHEY, CDR2 SVGAGI. CDR3 sequence (DNA): TGTGCCAGCAGTTCCCGCCGGGACAGGGGGCTCTCCTATAATTCACCCCTCCACTTT. Translating gives CASSSRRDRGLSYNSPLHF.

This clonotype appeared many times. V and J are TRBV7-2 and TRBJ2-7; a weak D match, TRBD2 (6 bases). The CDR3 is 15 amino acids. Deletions cut 1 base from V and 3 bases from J, with 13 bases between. Germline V gene lookup returns CDR1 SGHTA and CDR2 FQGNSA. In nucleotides, the CDR3 is TGTGCCAGCAGCTTAGGGAGGGGAGAGGGCTACGAGCAGTACTTC. It yields the protein CASSLGRGEGYEQYF.

This clonotype appeared many times. The chain links TRBV29-1 to TRBJ1-1; 10 bases align to TRBD1. Germline trimming cut 7 bases from V and 6 bases from J; bases unmatched to any gene: 8. This CDR3 spans 13 amino acids. Germline V CDR1 and CDR2: SQVTM, ANQGSEA. CDR3 in amino acids: CSAVSGTGAEAFF. The DNA for the CDR3 is TGCAGCGCCGTTTCTGGGACAGGGGCTGAAGCTTTCTTT.

In this sample, this clonotype turned up once. The germline gene is not matched at one end of the junction; a read error may be the cause. The chain links TRBV7-8 to TRBJ2-1; the D gene is possibly TRBD1 (6 bases). The CDR3 sequence is 17 residues long. From germline, CDR1 is SGHVS and CDR2 FQNEAQ. The CDR3 sequence: CASLTSLAGGSYNEQLF. CDR3 in DNA: TGTGCCAGCCTGACTTCCCTGGCTGGGGGCTCCTACAATGAGCAGCTCTTC.

The chain links TRBV28 to TRBJ1-2, with a tentative D call TRBD1 (5 bases). Per the germline V gene, CDR1 is MDHEN and CDR2 is SYDVKM. This CDR3 spans 14 amino acids. The ends were cut back, 10 bases at V and 3 bases at J, with 18 bases in the middle. CDR3 bases: TGTGCCACTACTCCCCAGGGAAGGGACTATGGCTACACCTTC. Translation gives CATTPQGRDYGYTF.

In its sample, this clonotype was seen many times. The V gene is TRBV6-1, the J gene TRBJ1-5; no firm D call. The CDR3 runs to 14 residues. V was trimmed by 7 bases and J by 4 bases, leaving 14 bases between them. Looked up from germline, CDR1 is MNHNS and CDR2 is SASEGT. CDR3 nucleotides: TGTGCCAGCAAACCCCACGTCCTTAATCAGCCCCAGCATTTT. Translated: CASKPHVLNQPQHF.

This clonotype was picked up a small number of times. This chain connects TRBV20-1 to TRBJ2-5, with a tentative D call TRBD1 (6 bases). This CDR3 has 14 amino acids. Germline loops: CDR1 DFQATT, CDR2 SNEGSKA (reference sequence). The V end was cut by 3 bases, the J end by 5 bases, with 16 bases between. CDR3 residues: CSASPGTLQETQYF. The CDR3, as DNA: TGCAGTGCTAGCCCCGGGACACTCCAGGAGACCCAGTACTTC.

At least ten counts were recorded for this clonotype. V is TRBV29-1 and J is TRBJ2-1; D unresolved. Germline V gene data show CDR1 as SQVTM and CDR2 as ANQGSEA. The CDR3 is 12 residues long. V was trimmed by 4 bases and J by 7 bases, leaving 11 bases between them. Written as DNA, the CDR3 is TGCAGCGTTGTTATTTCCTTGAATGAGCAGTTCTTC. Translated, it gives CSVVISLNEQFF.

This clonotype was found many times. The chain links TRBV6-6 to TRBJ1-2; D is possibly TRBD1 (6 bases). The CDR3 consists of 13 residues. The germline V gene has CDR1 MNHNY and CDR2 SVGAGI (reference sequence). Trimming cost V 2 bases and J 8 bases, with 12 bases left between them. The CDR3 protein is CASSYVQGYGYTF. The CDR3 nucleotides read TGTGCCAGCAGTTACGTACAGGGTTACGGCTACACCTTC.

This clonotype occurred many times. The chain uses TRBV29-1 and TRBJ2-5, with TRBD2 identical over 10 bases. From germline, CDR1 is SQVTM and CDR2 ANQGSEA. V was pared by 4 bases and J by 4 bases, with 6 bases of the junction left unmatched. CDR3 length: 14 amino acids. CDR3 sequence: CSVGDLAGAETQYF. The DNA for the CDR3 is TGCAGCGTTGGGGACCTAGCGGGGGCAGAGACCCAGTACTTC.

This clonotype was recorded at least ten times. The V gene is TRBV5-6, the J gene TRBJ1-5; a possible D gene is TRBD1 (6 bases). Trimming left V 5 bases short and J 4 bases short, with 19 bases between. In germline, CDR1 is SGHDT, CDR2 YYEEEE. The CDR3 covers 16 residues. The CDR3 loop is CASSSSGAPVNQPQHF. The CDR3 bases are TGTGCCAGCAGTTCGTCGGGGGCCCCTGTTAATCAGCCCCAGCATTTT.

This clonotype was observed many times. Here the CDR3 reads CASSFQGAGGNTIYF. In DNA form, the CDR3 reads TGTGCCAGCAGCTTCCAGGGTGCGGGGGGAAACACCATATATTTT. The chain links TRBV7-2 to TRBJ1-3, with a weak D call TRBD1 (5 bases). V was cut by 3 bases and J by 4 bases, with 13 bases left in between. CDR3 length: 15 amino acids. Germline V gene lookup returns CDR1 SGHTA and CDR2 FQGNSA.

Many counts were recorded for this clonotype. This chain uses TRBV2 with TRBJ2-1; the match to TRBD1 covers 10 bases. V gave up 8 bases and J gave up 4 bases; unmatched junction bases: 5. The CDR3 spans 14 residues. Germline-derived CDR1 and CDR2 are SNHLY and FYNNEI. The CDR3 nucleotides read TGTGCCAGCGCCGGGACAGGGGTTTACAATGAGCAGTTCTTC. This encodes CASAGTGVYNEQFF.

This clonotype was found many times. CDR3 in DNA: TGTGCCAGCAGTTTTGATCTCGAGCAGTACTTC. Translation gives CASSFDLEQYF. The rearrangement uses TRBV12-3 or TRBV12-4 and TRBJ2-7; no clear D gene. This CDR3 region has 11 residues. Trimming pared 3 bases from V and 6 bases from J, leaving 6 bases between.

This clonotype has at least ten counts. The rearrangement joins TRBV29-1 to TRBJ2-3; 7 positions match TRBD1. The trim removed 3 bases at V and 6 bases at J, leaving 6 bases unmatched. This CDR3 has 13 residues. Germline V lookup: CDR1 SQVTM, CDR2 ANQGSEA. The CDR3 spells CSVEIGGRDTQYF. CDR3 bases: TGCAGCGTTGAGATAGGGGGCCGGGATACGCAGTATTTT.

This clonotype has a count of ten or more. The rearrangement links TRBV7-3 to TRBJ1-6; 7 nucleotides align to TRBD1. V was pared by 7 bases and J by 10 bases, with 7 bases of the junction left unmatched. This CDR3 is 13 amino acids long. CDR1 and CDR2 (germline): SGHTA, FQGTGA. This CDR3 is CASTRGAGSPLHF. In nucleotides, the CDR3 is TGTGCCAGCACCAGGGGGGCCGGGTCACCCCTCCACTTT.

V gene TRBV14 combines with J gene TRBJ2-5; D is possibly TRBD2 (7 bases). This CDR3 spans 16 amino acids. Germline V gene sequence: CDR1 SGHDN, CDR2 FVKESK. V gave up 3 bases and J gave up 5 bases, with 19 bases separating them. CDR3 DNA: TGTGCCAGCAGCCACTGGGGTAGGGGGGGATCGGAGACCCAGTACTTC. It yields the protein CASSHWGRGGSETQYF.

This clonotype occurred many times. The chain recombines TRBV7-2 with TRBJ2-5; no reliable D call. Between the trimmed V and J ends, which lost 6 bases and 5 bases, there was a span of 19 bases. The V gene's germline CDR1 is SGHTA and CDR2 FQGNSA. The CDR3 contains 15 residues. The CDR3 region is CASSLRRSWKETQYF. The CDR3 coding sequence is TGTGCCAGCAGTTTGCGAAGGTCATGGAAGGAGACCCAGTACTTC. The whole variable domain, remainder taken from reference TRBV7-2 and TRBJ2-5, is GAGVSQSPSNKVTEKGKDVELRCDPISGHTALYWYRQSLGQGLEFLIYFQGNSAPDKSGLPSDRFSAERTGGSVSTLTIQRTQQEDSAVYLCASSLRRSWKETQYFGPGTRLLVL.